A selection of T cell receptor beta chains follows, all from one sample in a study of shared clonotypes between healthy human individuals. Repertoires were generated with immunoSEQ multiplex PCR, while TCRdb's copy carries only in-frame clones and drops some. The sample includes millions of clones, 85% to 95% of them seen just once. Sequencing was carried out using naive CD8+ T cells from PBMCs. These receptors came from a man younger than 35 in good health. Some clones in this sample may be carry-over from other donors' samples. Both conserved end residues are part of each CDR3. The D gene is left open where the match is weak. Some rows mark clone size as missing; the rest say once, few, many or name a class of expanded clone.

TRBJ2-2 NA TRBV11-3 NA CASSPRSGNTGELFF TGTGCCAGCAGCCCCCGGTCCGGGAACACCGGGGAGCTGTTTTTT
TRBJ1-1 NA TRBV4-1 NA CASSQDSAYRINTEAFF TGCGCCAGCAGCCAAGACTCGGCGTATCGGATAAACACTGAAGCTTTCTTT
TRBJ2-7 TRBD2 TRBV7-6 NA CASSLRNSVVPGGPFHEQYF TGTGCCAGCAGCTTACGAAACTCCGTCGTTCCGGGAGGGCCGTTCCACGAGCAGTACTTC
TRBJ1-1 TRBD1 TRBV27 few CASSSHGTGVTFF TGTGCCAGCAGTTCCCACGGGACAGGGGTCACTTTCTTT
TRBJ1-3 TRBD1 TRBV7-9 NA CASSGMGIGQGKVGNTIYF TGTGCCAGCAGCGGCATGGGGATAGGACAGGGAAAGGTTGGAAACACCATATATTTT
TRBJ2-5 TRBD1 TRBV6-5 NA CASSSGQGPRETQYF TGTGCCAGCAGTTCGGGACAGGGGCCGAGAGAGACCCAGTACTTC
TRBJ2-5 TRBD2 TRBV9 NA CASSPRPKLAGDETQYF TGTGCCAGCAGCCCGCGCCCCAAACTAGCGGGAGACGAGACCCAGTACTTC
TRBJ2-1 TRBD2 TRBV11-2 NA CASSARTSGRRYNEQFF TGTGCCAGCAGCGCAAGGACTAGCGGGAGGAGGTACAATGAGCAGTTCTTC
TRBJ2-7 NA TRBV5-1 NA CASTGRKSYEQYF TGCGCCAGCACCGGCCGTAAGAGTTACGAGCAGTACTTC
TRBJ1-4 TRBD1 TRBV28 NA CASRGDRVEKLFF TGTGCCAGCAGGGGGGACAGAGTCGAAAAACTGTTTTTT
TRBJ2-2 TRBD2 TRBV6-5 NA CASRASGGAGELFF TGTGCCAGCAGAGCTAGCGGGGGGGCCGGGGAGCTGTTTTTT
TRBJ2-7 NA TRBV5-8 NA CASSFTGNPPYEQYF TGTGCCAGCAGCTTTACGGGGAACCCCCCCTACGAGCAGTACTTC
TRBJ2-7 NA TRBV27 NA CASSFIGGSYEQYF TGTGCCAGCAGTTTTATTGGCGGCTCCTACGAGCAGTACTTC
TRBJ2-2 NA TRBV7-3 NA CASSHNPADPYTTGELFF TGTGCCAGCAGCCATAACCCGGCCGACCCATACACCACCGGGGAGCTGTTTTTT
TRBJ1-2 TRBD1 TRBV9 NA CASSVATGDYGYTF TGTGCCAGCAGCGTAGCTACAGGGGATTATGGCTACACCTTC
TRBJ2-3 NA TRBV7-2 NA CASSPGGGSLDTQYF TGTGCCAGCAGCCCCGGTGGAGGGAGCTTAGATACGCAGTATTTT
TRBJ2-1 TRBD2 TRBV27 NA CASSLLRESPYNEQFF TGTGCCAGCAGTTTACTGCGGGAGAGCCCCTACAATGAGCAGTTCTTC
TRBJ2-7 NA TRBV11-2 NA CASSPRTTYEQYF TGTGCCAGCAGCCCGCGGACAACTTACGAGCAGTACTTC
TRBJ2-7 TRBD2 TRBV10-3 NA CAISGTSGSSRGEQYF TGTGCCATCAGTGGGACTAGCGGGAGTTCCCGAGGGGAGCAGTACTTC
TRBJ2-6 NA TRBV4-1 NA CASSSKSGANVLTF TGCGCCAGCAGCTCTAAATCTGGGGCCAACGTCCTGACTTTC
TRBJ2-5 NA TRBV9 NA CASSVALTTSMGETQYF TGTGCCAGCAGCGTAGCTTTGACGACTTCCATGGGGGAGACCCAGTACTTC
TRBJ1-5 TRBD1 TRBV2 NA CARGVGQGGQPQHF TGTGCCAGGGGTGTAGGACAGGGCGGTCAGCCCCAGCATTTT
TRBJ2-6 NA TRBV28 NA CASSLPWGLHSGANVLTF TGTGCCAGCAGTTTACCGTGGGGCTTACACTCTGGGGCCAACGTCCTGACTTTC
TRBJ2-4 NA TRBV9 NA CASSVGSGAVAKNIQYF TGTGCCAGCAGCGTAGGATCAGGGGCCGTAGCCAAAAACATTCAGTACTTC
TRBJ1-1 NA TRBV7-8 NA CASSLAGQNTEAFF TGTGCCAGCAGCTTAGCGGGGCAGAACACTGAAGCTTTCTTT
TRBJ1-1 TRBD1 TRBV2 NA CASRPALDRGKAFF TGTGCCAGCAGACCCGCACTAGACAGGGGGAAAGCTTTCTTT
TRBJ1-1 TRBD1 TRBV28 few CASSGQTFTEAFF TGTGCCAGCTCGGGACAGACATTCACTGAAGCTTTCTTT
TRBJ2-2 NA TRBV9 NA CASSVYESGELFF TGTGCCAGCAGCGTATATGAATCCGGGGAGCTGTTTTTT
TRBJ1-2 NA TRBV29-1 NA CSVVDTANYGYTF TGCAGCGTTGTCGACACCGCCAACTATGGCTACACCTTC
TRBJ1-1 TRBD1 TRBV5-8 NA CASSSDRGLDTEAFF TGTGCCAGCAGCTCCGACAGGGGTTTGGACACTGAAGCTTTCTTT
TRBJ2-1 TRBD2 TRBV27 NA CASSFFAGTSGDNEQFF TGTGCCAGCAGTTTTTTTGCCGGGACTAGCGGCGACAATGAGCAGTTCTTC
TRBJ2-5 TRBD2 TRBV6-6 NA CASSRGGGPGETQYF TGTGCCAGCAGCCGCGGGGGGGGGCCCGGAGAGACCCAGTACTTC
TRBJ2-5 TRBD2 TRBV27 NA CASSLGTSGSDQYF TGTGCCAGCAGTCTCGGGACTAGCGGGAGCGACCAGTACTTC
TRBJ2-2 TRBD2 TRBV27 NA CASSSGLAPGELFF TGTGCCAGCAGTTCCGGACTAGCCCCCGGGGAGCTGTTTTTT
TRBJ2-7 TRBD1 TRBV9 NA CASSVSGQLSYEQYF TGTGCCAGCAGCGTCTCGGGACAGTTATCCTACGAGCAGTACTTC
TRBJ1-5 NA TRBV11-2 NA CASSLGRGGNQPQHF TGTGCCAGCAGCTTAGGGAGGGGCGGCAATCAGCCCCAGCATTTT
TRBJ1-4 NA TRBV9 few CASSVAGALNEKLFF TGTGCCAGCAGCGTAGCCGGAGCACTTAATGAAAAACTGTTTTTT
TRBJ2-3 TRBD1 TRBV9 NA CASSGRTGVYF TGTGCCAGCAGCGGAAGGACAGGGGTCTATTTT
TRBJ1-5 NA TRBV27 NA CASSLSRRVQPQHF TGTGCCAGCAGTTTATCGCGCAGGGTCCAGCCCCAGCATTTT
TRBJ1-2 TRBD1 TRBV6-1 NA CASSETRGDWRGYTF TGTGCCAGCAGTGAGACCAGGGGGGACTGGAGGGGCTACACCTTC
TRBJ1-5 NA TRBV6-5 NA CASSYSRVQPQHF TGTGCCAGCAGTTACTCAAGGGTTCAGCCCCAGCATTTT
TRBJ2-4 TRBD2 TRBV15 NA CATSRDASQREWNIQYF TGTGCCACCAGCAGAGATGCTAGCCAGCGGGAGTGGAACATTCAGTACTTC
TRBJ2-5 TRBD2 TRBV29-1 NA CSVVAPGGRQYF TGCAGCGTTGTGGCTCCGGGGGGAAGGCAGTACTTC
TRBJ2-7 NA TRBV27 NA CATAAVGPSYEQYF TGTGCCACCGCCGCGGTAGGGCCTTCCTACGAGCAGTACTTC
TRBJ2-1 TRBD1 TRBV7-9 NA CASRPDRALAYNEQFF TGTGCCAGCCGGCCGGACAGGGCTTTGGCCTACAATGAGCAGTTCTTC